This entry features one T cell receptor (beta chain) sequence. This table comes from immunoSEQ multiplex PCR, and its TCRdb copy is limited to in-frame clones, with some not included. The table has approximately 100,000 clones, about four fifths seen once. Trimming took off 0 bases at V and 0 bases at J, with 6 bases between the two ends. Germline V CDR1 and CDR2: MNHEY, SVGEGT. CDR3 length: 15 residues. The entry originates in a study of control samples from healthy donors and cancer patients. Material: PBMCs. J is TRBJ1-3 and V is TRBV6-2 or TRBV6-3; D gene ambiguous. The source of this sequence is a man between 65 and 85 years old with lung cancer. CDR3 protein: CASSYSAGSGNTIYF. The CDR3 nucleotides are TGTGCCAGCAGTTACTCAGCCGGCTCTGGAAACACCATATATTTT.